The 25 T cell receptor beta chains below were found in one sample sequenced in a study of blood T cell repertoires in COVID-19. Data came from immunoSEQ multiplex PCR; TCRdb stores just in-frame clones and leaves some out. The data show a few hundred thousand clones, over 80% seen once. The sample comprised PBMCs or T cells enriched from blood (not recorded which). The receptor set was obtained from a man between 25 and 39 years old who had recovered from COVID-19.

This clone was seen only once. This sequence joins TRBV7-9 and TRBJ2-7, with D possibly matching TRBD2 (6 bases). Trimming removed 6 bases at V and 2 bases at J, with 11 bases between. Germline loops: CDR1 SEHNR, CDR2 FQNEAQ (reference sequence). The CDR3 length is 13 residues. The CDR3 DNA reads TGTGCCAGCAGGATGGCGGGGACCTACGAGCAGTACTTC. Amino acid sequence: CASRMAGTYEQYF.

The table lists this clone with a count of one. V is TRBV6-1 and J is TRBJ1-5; 8 nucleotides agree with TRBD1. Germline V gives CDR1 MNHNS, CDR2 SASEGT. The CDR3 runs 19 residues. The trim removed 2 bases at V and 2 bases at J, leaving 14 bases unmatched. DNA of the CDR3: TGTGCCAGCAGTGAATCTTTGGAGCAGGGGGCATCGGGCAATCAGCCCCAGCATTTT. Translating gives CASSESLEQGASGNQPQHF.

CDR3 protein: CASSQQGATGTDTQYF. CDR3 nucleotides: TGTGCCAGTAGTCAACAGGGGGCGACCGGCACAGATACGCAGTATTTT. The chain recombines TRBV19 with TRBJ2-3, with 9 nucleotides matching TRBD1. J was trimmed by 1 base and V by 5 bases; bases with no gene match: 7. The germline V gene encodes CDR1 LNHDA and CDR2 SQIVND (reference sequence). The CDR3 loop spans 16 amino acids.

The chain carries TRBV14 and TRBJ2-7; tentative D call: TRBD1 (5 bases). V dropped 0 bases and J dropped 3 bases, with 12 bases sitting between them. This CDR3 contains 15 residues. The germline V gene has CDR1 SGHDN and CDR2 FVKESK. The CDR3 region is CASSQDPMQGYEQYF. In DNA form, the CDR3 reads TGTGCCAGCAGCCAAGACCCTATGCAGGGCTACGAGCAGTACTTC.

The CDR3 spells CASSVDPAEGALYEQYF. CDR3 nucleotides: TGTGCCAGCAGCGTAGATCCAGCCGAGGGGGCCCTCTACGAGCAGTACTTC. The rearrangement joins TRBV9 to TRBJ2-7; 7 positions agree with TRBD1. This CDR3 comprises 17 residues. J gave up 3 bases and V 0 bases, and 12 bases lay outside the gene matches. Looked up from germline, CDR1 is SGDLS and CDR2 is YYNGEE.

The V and J genes are TRBV5-4 and TRBJ2-2; no firm D call. V dropped 4 bases and J dropped 6 bases, with 7 bases sitting between them. CDR1 is SGHNT, CDR2 YYREEE, per germline (reference sequence). This CDR3 region has 12 residues. The CDR3, as DNA: TGTGCCAGCAGCCCTACCTCCGGGGAGCTGTTTTTT. It is translated as CASSPTSGELFF. The variable domain in full, with the rest retrieved from reference TRBV5-4 and TRBJ2-2, is ETGVTQSPTHLIKTRGQQVTLRCSSQSGHNTVSWYQQALGQGPQFIFQYYREEENGRGNFPPRFSGLQFPNYSSELNVNALELDDSALYLCASSPTSGELFFGEGSRLTVL.

For the CDR3, the DNA is TGTGCCAGCAGCGTAGAGCCTGGGCTTGAGCAGTTCTTC. Translated, it gives CASSVEPGLEQFF. This chain joins TRBV9 and TRBJ2-1; D is undetermined. The germline V and J ends were trimmed by 0 bases and 9 bases, with 10 bases remaining between them. CDR3 length equals 13 residues. Germline V gene sequence: CDR1 SGDLS, CDR2 YYNGEE.

The chain recombines TRBV28 with TRBJ1-3; no reliable D call. The CDR3 totals 16 residues. With 6 bases removed from V and 0 bases from J, the gap between germline ends came to 15 bases. Germline CDR1 MDHEN, CDR2 SYDVKM. The CDR3 region is CASSRRVGSSGNTIYF. The CDR3 region has the DNA TGTGCCAGCAGCCGGCGGGTCGGGAGCTCTGGAAACACCATATATTTT.

This chain links TRBV9 with TRBJ2-7; 8 bases align to TRBD1. V trimming: 3 bases; J trimming: 2 bases; junction bases outside the gene matches: 4. The CDR3 extends over 14 amino acids. Germline CDR1 SGDLS, CDR2 YYNGEE. The CDR3 loop reads CASSGQTGAYEQYF. The CDR3 region has the DNA TGTGCCAGCAGCGGACAGACAGGGGCCTACGAGCAGTACTTC. The full variable domain, completed using reference TRBV9 and TRBJ2-7, is DSGVTQTPKHLITATGQRVTLRCSPRSGDLSVYWYQQSLDQGLQFLIQYYNGEERAKGNILERFSAQQFPDLHSELNLSSLELGDSALYFCASSGQTGAYEQYFGPGTRLTVT.

This chain links TRBV9 with TRBJ2-1; D call uncertain. This CDR3 is 14 amino acids long. V was pared by 3 bases and J by 0 bases, with 7 bases between. CDR1 SGDLS and CDR2 YYNGEE come from the germline V gene. CDR3 loop: CASSAPGSYNEQFF. The CDR3 bases are TGTGCCAGCAGCGCCCCCGGCTCCTACAATGAGCAGTTCTTC.

The CDR3 sequence: CASSLVVPSNTGELFF. CDR3 DNA sequence: TGCGCCAGCAGCTTGGTAGTACCCTCGAACACCGGGGAGCTGTTTTTT. The V gene is TRBV5-1, the J gene TRBJ2-2; no clear D gene. V shed 0 bases and J shed 0 bases, with 9 bases lying between them. The CDR3 has 16 amino acids. Germline CDR1 and CDR2: SGHRS and YFSETQ.

The V call is TRBV27, the J call TRBJ2-3; weak D call: TRBD1 (6 bases). The CDR3 length is 15 residues. Germline lookup yields CDR1 MNHEY and CDR2 SMNVEV (reference sequence). With 5 bases removed from V and 6 bases from J, the gap between germline ends came to 18 bases. In DNA, the CDR3 is TGTGCCAGCAGTCTTACGGGACAACCGAGGGATACGCAGTATTTT. Translated: CASSLTGQPRDTQYF.

J is TRBJ1-4 and V is TRBV18; D is ambiguous. The CDR3 spans 12 residues. The V gene lost 5 bases and the J gene lost 8 bases, with 9 bases spanning the gap. Per germline, CDR1 KGHSH and CDR2 LQKENI. In DNA, the CDR3 is TGTGCCAGCTCAGGCGGGGAAGAAAAACTGTTTTTT. Translated: CASSGGEEKLFF.

The chain links TRBV5-4 to TRBJ2-1; D possibly corresponds to TRBD2 (6 bases). This CDR3 has 15 amino acids. CDR1 and CDR2 (germline): SGHNT, YYREEE (reference sequence). V gave up 4 bases and J gave up 0 bases, with 11 bases separating them. In DNA, the CDR3 is TGTGCCAGCAGCCGGGACTCCTACTCCTACAATGAGCAGTTCTTC. It translates to CASSRDSYSYNEQFF.

This chain uses TRBV29-1 with TRBJ1-2, with D tentatively TRBD1 (5 bases). CDR3 length: 13 amino acids. V lost 4 bases and J 3 bases, leaving 12 bases between the germline ends. CDR1 is SQVTM and CDR2 is ANQGSEA in the germline V gene. The CDR3 DNA sequence: TGCAGCGTTGCGGGGGGGGAGTACTATGGCTACACCTTC. Protein product: CSVAGGEYYGYTF.

The rearrangement links TRBV5-4 to TRBJ2-3; D is unclear. This CDR3 region has 11 residues. CDR1 is SGHNT, CDR2 YYREEE, per germline (reference sequence). Between the trimmed V and J ends, which lost 4 bases and 4 bases, there was a span of 4 bases. The CDR3 region is CASSAPDTQYF. CDR3 sequence (DNA): TGTGCCAGCAGCGCGCCAGATACGCAGTATTTT.

V and J are TRBV30 and TRBJ2-2, with 8 bases matching TRBD2. V was clipped by 2 bases and J by 2 bases; unmatched bases: 4. The CDR3 is 15 residues long. From germline, CDR1 is GTSNPN and CDR2 SVGIG (reference sequence). In DNA form, the CDR3 reads TGTGCCTGGAGTAACCGGGGGGGAAACACCGGGGAGCTGTTTTTT. Protein sequence: CAWSNRGGNTGELFF.

This chain joins TRBV11-2 and TRBJ2-7; 7 bases match TRBD2. The CDR3 has 18 amino acids. V lost 5 bases, J lost 4 bases, and 20 bases stayed unmatched. Per germline, CDR1 SGHAT and CDR2 FQNNGV. CDR3 region: CASSALGRREGHGYEQYF. CDR3 coding DNA: TGTGCCAGCAGCGCCCTAGGTCGAAGGGAGGGCCATGGGTACGAGCAGTACTTC.

The V gene is TRBV5-4, the J gene TRBJ1-2, with D maybe TRBD1 (6 bases). V dropped 0 bases and J dropped 2 bases, with 11 bases sitting between them. The germline gives CDR1 SGHNT, CDR2 YYREEE (reference sequence). This CDR3 has 15 amino acids. The CDR3 reads CASSLDRAPNYGYTF. In nucleotides, the CDR3 is TGTGCCAGCAGCTTGGACAGGGCCCCCAACTATGGCTACACCTTC.

V gene TRBV28 combines with J gene TRBJ2-4, with 11 bases fitting TRBD2. Trimming cost V 4 bases and J 9 bases; bases outside gene matches: 14. The CDR3 totals 17 residues. The germline V gene encodes CDR1 MDHEN and CDR2 SYDVKM. As DNA, the CDR3 is TGTGCCAGCAGTTCCCAGCCCAAACTAGCGGGGGATCGCATTCAGTACTTC. The encoded protein is CASSSQPKLAGDRIQYF.

This sequence joins TRBV10-2 and TRBJ2-7; 11 nucleotides line up with TRBD2. This CDR3 region has 14 residues. The V and J ends lost 6 bases and 2 bases, in that order; junction bases with no gene match: 3. CDR1 and CDR2 from the germline V gene are WSHSY and SAAADI. CDR3 in amino acids: CASRTSGETYEQYF. DNA of the CDR3: TGCGCCAGCAGGACTAGCGGGGAAACCTACGAGCAGTACTTC.

The V and J genes are TRBV2 and TRBJ1-5; perhaps TRBD1 as D (5 bases). Germline assignment: CDR1 SNHLY and CDR2 FYNNEI. The V gene lost 8 bases and the J gene lost 6 bases, with 11 bases spanning the gap. The CDR3 is made up of 12 amino acids. This CDR3 is CASGQGTQPQHF. The CDR3 coding sequence is TGTGCCAGCGGGCAGGGTACTCAGCCCCAGCATTTT.

This clone appeared once. The chain combines TRBV6-5 with TRBJ2-4; weak D call: TRBD1 (6 bases). The CDR3 consists of 15 residues. The V gene lost 1 base and the J gene lost 4 bases, with 11 bases spanning the gap. Germline CDR1 is MNHEY and CDR2 is SVGAGI. The CDR3 DNA is TGTGCCAGCAGTTACTTAGGGGGTGGAAAAAACATTCAGTACTTC. Protein sequence: CASSYLGGGKNIQYF.

The rearrangement uses TRBV27 and TRBJ2-7; D remains unclear. This CDR3 has 14 amino acids. The ends were cut back, 0 bases at V and 3 bases at J, with 9 bases in the middle. Germline V gene sequence: CDR1 MNHEY, CDR2 SMNVEV (reference sequence). The CDR3 reads CASSLSSGFYEQYF. The CDR3 DNA reads as TGTGCCAGCAGTTTATCTTCCGGGTTCTACGAGCAGTACTTC.

A single count supports this clone. As DNA, the CDR3 is TGCGCCAGCAGCTTGCAAGGCAGGGGGCTTGAGGATACGCAGTATTTT. It yields the protein CASSLQGRGLEDTQYF. V is TRBV5-1 and J is TRBJ2-3; 8 bases are a match to TRBD1. V lost 1 base to trimming and J lost 6 bases; unmatched junction nucleotides: 10. This CDR3 is built from 16 residues. Per the germline V gene, CDR1 is SGHRS and CDR2 is YFSETQ. Together with reference TRBV5-1 and TRBJ2-3, the CDR3 gives the full variable domain: KAGVTQTPRYLIKTRGQQVTLSCSPISGHRSVSWYQQTPGQGLQFLFEYFSETQRNKGNFPGRFSGRQFSNSRSEMNVSTLELGDSALYLCASSLQGRGLEDTQYFGPGTRLTVL.